This is a list of T cell receptor beta chains from one sample in a study of blood T cell repertoires in COVID-19. The repertoire was sequenced with immunoSEQ multiplex PCR; TCRdb's copy has only in-frame clones and lacks some. The sample includes fewer than 250,000 clones, approximately 86% seen only once; the top ten take less than 1.5%. Sequenced input: peripheral blood. Receptors were obtained from a man younger than 45 with acute or convalescent COVID-19. The CDR3 runs from the conserved cysteine through the conserved F or W. D genes are given only for firm matches. Some rows have no size entry. The others give once, few or many, or a class for an expanded clone.

TRBJ1-1 TRBV28 few TRBD1 CASSSTGTMNTEAFF TGTGCCAGCAGTTCGACAGGGACGATGAACACTGAAGCTTTCTTT
TRBJ1-5 TRBV7-8 NA NA CASSLGQVSNQPQHF TGTGCCAGCAGCTTAGGACAGGTCTCCAATCAGCCCCAGCATTTT
TRBJ1-5 TRBV6-5 once TRBD1 CASSSTGQGYQPQHF TGTGCCAGCAGTTCGACGGGACAGGGGTACCAGCCCCAGCATTTT
TRBJ2-7 TRBV28 NA TRBD2 CASRTTSGSYEQYF TGTGCCAGCAGGACCACTAGCGGGTCGTATGAGCAGTACTTC
TRBJ2-1 TRBV6-5 NA NA CASSQGRASYNEQFF TGTGCCAGCAGCCAGGGGCGGGCTTCCTACAATGAGCAGTTCTTC
TRBJ1-1 TRBV3-1/TRBV3-2 NA NA CASRFNNQMNTEAFF TGTGCCAGCAGGTTCAACAATCAAATGAACACTGAAGCTTTCTTT
TRBJ2-5 TRBV7-3 NA TRBD2 CASRPGTSGTETQYF TGTGCCAGCAGGCCGGGGACTAGCGGGACAGAGACCCAGTACTTC
TRBJ1-2 TRBV10-3 NA NA CAIGYGGYGYTF TGTGCCATCGGTTACGGGGGCTATGGCTACACCTTC
TRBJ1-2 TRBV18 NA NA CASSSQGGEYGYTF TGTGCCAGCTCATCCCAAGGCGGGGAGTATGGCTACACCTTC
TRBJ1-5 TRBV28 NA NA CASRSNNQPQHF TGTGCCAGCAGGTCAAACAATCAGCCCCAGCATTTT
TRBJ1-2 TRBV9 once NA CASSAGQRIYGYTF TGTGCCAGCAGCGCAGGACAGCGTATCTATGGCTACACCTTC
TRBJ1-5 TRBV18 NA NA CASSPGGLRANQPQHF TGTGCCAGCTCACCAGGGGGGTTAAGGGCCAATCAGCCCCAGCATTTT
TRBJ2-5 TRBV11-2 once NA CASSSWPGPLEQTQYF TGTGCCAGCAGCTCATGGCCAGGGCCTCTGGAGCAGACCCAGTACTTC
TRBJ2-7 TRBV11-1 NA NA CASSRTSTDVVREQYF TGTGCCAGCAGCCGAACCTCGACTGATGTGGTCCGCGAGCAGTACTTC
TRBJ2-1 TRBV18 NA TRBD1 CASSPSTGQNEQFF TGTGCCAGCTCACCCTCGACAGGGCAAAATGAGCAGTTCTTC
TRBJ1-1 TRBV6-5 NA NA CASSYGYSWTEAFF TGTGCCAGCAGTTATGGTTACAGTTGGACTGAAGCTTTCTTT
TRBJ1-3 TRBV30 few NA CAWSRQINNGNTIYF TGTGCCTGGAGCCGACAGATAAACAATGGAAACACCATATATTTT
TRBJ2-3 TRBV7-9 NA NA CASSSLLYWDTQYF TGTGCCAGCAGCTCTCTCCTTTACTGGGATACGCAGTATTTT
TRBJ2-1 TRBV11-3 NA NA CASSLASARNEQFF TGTGCCAGCAGCTTAGCTTCCGCTAGGAATGAGCAGTTCTTC
TRBJ2-7 TRBV19 once TRBD1 CASSPTGAYEQYF TGTGCCAGTAGTCCGACAGGGGCCTACGAGCAGTACTTC
TRBJ2-7 TRBV5-1 NA TRBD1 CASSPTGSEQYF TGCGCCAGCAGCCCGACAGGGTCCGAGCAGTACTTC
TRBJ1-3 TRBV6-5 NA NA CASSPRTVSGNTIYF TGTGCCAGCAGTCCCAGGACAGTTTCCGGAAACACCATATATTTT
TRBJ2-7 TRBV10-3 few NA CAISERGSSYEQYF TGTGCCATCAGTGAGCGGGGAAGCTCCTACGAGCAGTACTTC
TRBJ2-1 TRBV6-5 NA NA CASLKPGTHNEQFF TGTGCCAGTCTTAAGCCCGGGACTCACAATGAGCAGTTCTTC
TRBJ2-3 TRBV27 NA NA CASSPRTISTDTQYF TGTGCCAGCAGTCCAAGGACAATTAGCACAGATACGCAGTATTTT
TRBJ2-1 TRBV6-4 NA TRBD2 CASSDSSSGSYNEQFF TGTGCCAGCAGTGACTCTTCCAGCGGGAGCTACAATGAGCAGTTCTTC
TRBJ1-1 TRBV6-6 NA NA CASSPRREFRMGGSTEAFF TGTGCCAGCAGTCCACGCCGCGAATTTCGCATGGGGGGGAGTACTGAAGCTTTCTTT
TRBJ1-5 TRBV5-6 NA NA CASSFFGVRQPQHF TGTGCCAGCAGCTTTTTCGGGGTAAGGCAGCCCCAGCATTTT
TRBJ2-2 TRBV28 NA TRBD1 CATREGDRGRAGELFF TGTGCCACCCGAGAGGGTGACAGGGGACGGGCCGGGGAGCTGTTTTTT
TRBJ2-3 TRBV7-8 few TRBD1 CASSYLPGQGAKRGTDTQYF TGTGCCAGCAGCTACTTACCGGGACAGGGGGCGAAACGAGGCACAGATACGCAGTATTTT
TRBJ1-2 TRBV6-6 NA TRBD1 CASSIPTGTDLDGYTF TGTGCCAGCAGTATCCCGACCGGGACAGATCTTGATGGCTACACCTTC
TRBJ1-6 TRBV13 NA TRBD1 CATSLDRVSPLHF TGTGCCACCTCCCTAGACAGGGTTTCACCCCTCCACTTT
TRBJ2-1 TRBV29-1 NA TRBD1 CSVLPGRGNNNEQFF TGCAGCGTTCTCCCAGGCAGGGGGAATAACAATGAGCAGTTCTTC
TRBJ1-2 TRBV19 once TRBD1 CASSIDRTQGGHGYTF TGTGCCAGTAGTATAGATCGGACGCAGGGGGGACATGGCTACACCTTC
TRBJ1-6 TRBV3-1/TRBV3-2 NA NA CASSLRQYNSPLHF TGTGCCAGCAGCTTAAGACAGTATAATTCACCCCTCCACTTT
TRBJ1-1 TRBV18 NA NA CASSSTVNTEAFF TGTGCCAGCTCATCGACAGTGAACACTGAAGCTTTCTTT
TRBJ1-2 TRBV7-2 NA NA CASSLDGTPRGYGYTF TGTGCCAGCAGCTTAGACGGCACCCCACGGGGCTATGGCTACACCTTC
TRBJ2-1 TRBV5-1 NA TRBD2 CASSFTAGGRYNEQFF TGCGCCAGCAGCTTTACAGCGGGGGGACGATACAATGAGCAGTTCTTC
TRBJ2-1 TRBV28 NA TRBD2 CASSPPASGGQNEQFF TGTGCCAGCAGTCCGCCCGCTAGCGGGGGCCAGAATGAGCAGTTCTTC
TRBJ1-3 TRBV19 once TRBD1 CASNGTGSGNTIYF TGTGCCAGTAACGGGACAGGATCTGGAAACACCATATATTTT
TRBJ1-3 TRBV6-1 NA TRBD1 CASSEFGTESGNTIYF TGTGCCAGCAGTGAGTTTGGGACAGAGTCTGGAAACACCATATATTTT
TRBJ2-7 TRBV27 NA TRBD2 CASIRTSGGSSYEQYF TGTGCCAGCATACGGACTAGCGGGGGGAGCTCCTACGAGCAGTACTTC
TRBJ2-3 TRBV5-1 NA TRBD2 CASSLGLLFSGNADTQYF TGCGCCAGCAGCTTGGGCCTCTTATTTAGCGGGAATGCAGATACGCAGTATTTT
TRBJ2-1 TRBV5-1 NA NA CASSLDRYEQFF TGCGCCAGCAGCTTGGATAGATATGAGCAGTTCTTC
TRBJ2-7 TRBV2 NA NA CASSESAGSYEQYF TGTGCCAGCAGTGAAAGCGCTGGGTCCTACGAGCAGTACTTC
TRBJ2-7 TRBV2 NA NA CASSEARGVTYEQYF TGTGCCAGCAGTGAAGCCCGCGGAGTTACCTACGAGCAGTACTTC
TRBJ1-1 TRBV4-1 NA NA CASSPMTGAGTEAFF TGCGCCAGCAGCCCCATGACCGGAGCCGGCACTGAAGCTTTCTTT
TRBJ1-5 TRBV19 NA TRBD1 CASSEPRGPDQPQHF TGTGCCAGTAGTGAACCCAGGGGGCCCGATCAGCCCCAGCATTTT
TRBJ2-1 TRBV7-9 NA TRBD2 CASSPRGGLAKSYNEQFF TGTGCCAGCAGCCCCCGGGGGGGGCTAGCGAAGTCCTACAATGAGCAGTTCTTC
TRBJ1-2 TRBV19 NA TRBD1 CASSAGGHLYGYTF TGTGCCAGTAGTGCAGGGGGCCACCTCTATGGCTACACCTTC
TRBJ2-3 TRBV6-5 NA NA CATETAGDTQYF TGTGCCACCGAGACAGCAGGCGATACGCAGTATTTT
TRBJ2-1 TRBV19 NA TRBD1 CASSPGTGGYNEQFF TGTGCCAGTAGTCCAGGGACAGGGGGCTACAATGAGCAGTTCTTC
TRBJ2-2 TRBV6-1 NA NA CASSDYRGGELFF TGTGCCAGCAGTGATTATCGGGGCGGGGAGCTGTTTTTT
TRBJ2-2 TRBV7-8 NA TRBD1 CASSLAGGYTGELFF TGTGCCAGCAGCTTAGCAGGGGGCTACACCGGGGAGCTGTTTTTT